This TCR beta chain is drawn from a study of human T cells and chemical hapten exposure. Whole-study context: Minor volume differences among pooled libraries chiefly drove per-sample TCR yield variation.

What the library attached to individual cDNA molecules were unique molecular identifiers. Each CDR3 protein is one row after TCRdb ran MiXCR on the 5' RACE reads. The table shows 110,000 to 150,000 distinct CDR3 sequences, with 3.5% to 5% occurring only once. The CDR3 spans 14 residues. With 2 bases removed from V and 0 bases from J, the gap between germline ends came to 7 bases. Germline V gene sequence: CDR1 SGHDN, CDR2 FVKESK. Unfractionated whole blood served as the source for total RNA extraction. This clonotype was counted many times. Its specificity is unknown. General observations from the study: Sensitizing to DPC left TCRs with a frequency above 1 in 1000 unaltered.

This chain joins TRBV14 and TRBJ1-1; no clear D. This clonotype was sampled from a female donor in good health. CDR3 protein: CASSQRGMNTEAFF. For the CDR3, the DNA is TGTGCCAGCAGCCAACGGGGTATGAACACTGAAGCTTTCTTT.